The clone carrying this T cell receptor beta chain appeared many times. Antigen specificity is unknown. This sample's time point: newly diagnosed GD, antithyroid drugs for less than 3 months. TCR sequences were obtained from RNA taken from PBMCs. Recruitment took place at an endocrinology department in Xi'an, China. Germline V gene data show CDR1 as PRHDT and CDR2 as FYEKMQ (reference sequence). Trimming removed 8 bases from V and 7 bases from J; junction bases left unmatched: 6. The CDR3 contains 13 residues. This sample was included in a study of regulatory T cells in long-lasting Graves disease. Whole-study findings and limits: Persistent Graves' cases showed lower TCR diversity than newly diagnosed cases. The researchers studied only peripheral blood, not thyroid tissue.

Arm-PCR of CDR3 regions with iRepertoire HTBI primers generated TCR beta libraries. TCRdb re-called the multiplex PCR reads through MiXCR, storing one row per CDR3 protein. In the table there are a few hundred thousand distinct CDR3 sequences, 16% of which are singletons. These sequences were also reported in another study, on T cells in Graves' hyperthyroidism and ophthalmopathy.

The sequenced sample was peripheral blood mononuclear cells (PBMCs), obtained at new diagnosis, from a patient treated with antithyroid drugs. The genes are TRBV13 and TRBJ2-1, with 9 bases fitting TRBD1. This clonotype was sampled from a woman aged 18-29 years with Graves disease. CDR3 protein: CASRDRVMNEQFF. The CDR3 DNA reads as TGTGCCAGCCGGGACAGGGTAATGAATGAGCAGTTCTTC.